This TCR beta chain is drawn from a study of blood T cells in healthy people across ages. Whole-study context: In model experiments, template switching was able to capture about one barcoded beta molecule for every two T cells that were present.

A second about 7 to 11 cycle PCR used barcoded and J-beta primers. Carrying 12 random nucleotides, a template-switch adaptor labeled each individual cDNA molecule. TCRdb re-called the 5' RACE reads with MiXCR, one entry per CDR3 protein. The table lists fewer than 2,000,000 distinct CDR3 sequences, about two fifths of them singletons. This clonotype turned up a few times. Its antigen is currently unknown. Regarding the study as a whole: Diversity estimated from one million T cells was considered an underestimate.

Per the germline V gene, CDR1 is SGHDT and CDR2 is YYEEEE. The CDR3 contains 18 residues. The trim removed 1 base at V and 0 bases at J, leaving 7 bases unmatched. This clonotype originated in a human donor in good health. Sequenced sample: blood. The gene calls are TRBV5-6 and TRBJ2-1; 10 positions match TRBD2. This chain's CDR3 is CASSLIPLAGASYNEQFF. In DNA form, the CDR3 reads TGTGCCAGCAGCTTGATCCCGCTAGCGGGGGCCTCCTACAATGAGCAGTTCTTC.